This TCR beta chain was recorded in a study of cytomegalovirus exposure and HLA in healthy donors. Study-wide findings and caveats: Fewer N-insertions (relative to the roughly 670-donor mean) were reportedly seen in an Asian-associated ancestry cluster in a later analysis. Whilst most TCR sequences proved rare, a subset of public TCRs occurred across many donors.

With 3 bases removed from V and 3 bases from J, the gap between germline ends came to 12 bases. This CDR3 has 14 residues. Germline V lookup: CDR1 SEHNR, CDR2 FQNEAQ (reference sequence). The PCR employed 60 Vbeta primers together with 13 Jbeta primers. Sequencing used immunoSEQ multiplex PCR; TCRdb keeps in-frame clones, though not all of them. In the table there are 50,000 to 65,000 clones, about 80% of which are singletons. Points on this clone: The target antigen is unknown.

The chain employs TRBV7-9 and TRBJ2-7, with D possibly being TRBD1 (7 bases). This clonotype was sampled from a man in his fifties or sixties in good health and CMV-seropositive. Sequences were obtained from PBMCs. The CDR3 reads CASSFRGENYEQYF. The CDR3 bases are TGTGCCAGCAGCTTCAGGGGGGAGAACTACGAGCAGTACTTC.